What follows are 6 T cell receptor beta chains derived from one specimen sequenced in a study of blood T cell repertoires in COVID-19. The data were produced by immunoSEQ multiplex PCR, yet TCRdb's version contains in-frame clones alone and is incomplete. The sample has nearly 80,000 clones, approximately 78% seen once; the top ten hold approximately 33%. What was sequenced was peripheral blood. These receptors all stem from a woman between 70 and 85 years old with acute or convalescent COVID-19.

The chain couples TRBV7-2 to TRBJ2-2, with D unclear. The CDR3 is 14 amino acids. CDR1 is SGHTA and CDR2 is FQGNSA in the germline V gene. Trimming stripped 5 bases from V and 7 bases from J, with 14 bases between. The CDR3 DNA follows: TGTGCCAGCAGCCCGGCGGTCGGTATCGGGGAGCTGTTTTTT. Amino acids: CASSPAVGIGELFF. Variable domain in full (rest from reference TRBV7-2 and TRBJ2-2): GAGVSQSPSNKVTEKGKDVELRCDPISGHTALYWYRQSLGQGLEFLIYFQGNSAPDKSGLPSDRFSAERTGGSVSTLTIQRTQQEDSAVYLCASSPAVGIGELFFGEGSRLTVL.

This chain uses TRBV7-3 with TRBJ2-1; 11 positions agree with TRBD2. From germline, CDR1 is SGHTA and CDR2 FQGTGA. Losses at the gene ends were 5 bases for V and 4 bases for J; bases not matched to a gene: 7. The CDR3 has 16 residues. Here the CDR3 DNA reads TGTGCCAGCAGCAAGCAGGGACTAGCGGCATACAATGAGCAGTTCTTC. It codes for CASSKQGLAAYNEQFF.

This clone has just one count. The CDR3 bases are TGTGCCAGCAGCCCCGGGACAGGAAACTATGGCTACACCTTC. This gives the protein CASSPGTGNYGYTF. The chain recombines TRBV3-1 (or the pseudogene TRBV3-2) with TRBJ1-2; the match to TRBD1 covers 8 bases. The V segment lost 4 bases and the J segment 2 bases; nucleotides outside the gene matches: 3. The germline CDR1 and CDR2 sequences are LGHDT and YNNKEL (reference sequence). The CDR3 extends over 14 amino acids.

The chain links TRBV21-1 to TRBJ2-5; the D call in the table, TRBD1, was not verified against the DNA. TRBV21-1 is listed as a pseudogene. This CDR3 comprises 15 residues. The chain's CDR3 is CASSKVNTYQETQYF. DNA of the CDR3: TGTGCCAGCAGCAAAGTTAATACATACCAAGAGACCCAGTACTTC.

Regarding this clone: Other DNA variants within this sample encode the same CDR3. The chain recombines TRBV5-6 with TRBJ1-5; 9 nucleotides agree with TRBD1. This CDR3 region has 15 residues. Germline CDR1 reads SGHDT; CDR2 reads YYEEEE. V lost 4 bases to trimming and J lost 3 bases; unmatched junction nucleotides: 5. As DNA, the CDR3 is TGTGCCAGCAGCCTTACAGGGGGCTACAATCAGCCCCAGCATTTT. Its protein product is CASSLTGGYNQPQHF.

Many counts were recorded for this clone. The chain carries TRBV5-1 and TRBJ2-7; 7 bases are shared with TRBD1. Per germline, CDR1 SGHRS and CDR2 YFSETQ. V shed 4 bases, J shed 2 bases, and the junction held 6 bases outside the gene matches. The CDR3 runs 14 residues. Here the CDR3 reads CASSLTGTAYEQYF. The CDR3, as DNA: TGCGCCAGCAGCCTGACCGGGACAGCCTACGAGCAGTACTTC.